A selection of T cell receptor beta chains follows, all from one sample in a study of T cells in localized non-small cell lung cancer. Produced via immunoSEQ multiplex PCR; TCRdb's table is partial and in-frame only. The table includes 33,000 or so clones, almost 85% detected once. The sample in question was peripheral blood, obtained before any cancer treatment. These receptors came from a male donor older than 55 with stage III squamous cell lung carcinoma. Both conserved end residues are part of each CDR3. The order of the fields is V gene, D gene, clone size, J gene, CDR3 DNA, CDR3 protein. A D gene is named only where the DNA matches it firmly. Not every row has a clone size; where given, it reads once, few, many or a size class.

V: TRBV10-1
D: .
size: .
J: TRBJ1-1
DNA: TGCGCCAGCAGTGACAGGGGTTTGAACACTGAAGCTTTCTTT
CDR3: CASSDRGLNTEAFF

V: TRBV30
D: TRBD2
size: .
J: TRBJ2-1
DNA: TGTGCCTGGAGGAATAGCGGGAGGGCCAATGAGCAGTTCTTC
CDR3: CAWRNSGRANEQFF

V: TRBV11-2
D: TRBD2
size: .
J: TRBJ2-1
DNA: TGTGCCAGCAGCCCCCGGGGTTGGGGGGGAAACAATGAGCAGTTCTTC
CDR3: CASSPRGWGGNNEQFF

V: TRBV6-5
D: TRBD1
size: .
J: TRBJ1-1
DNA: TGTGCCAGCAGCACTCCAGGGGGGTCAGCTTTCTTT
CDR3: CASSTPGGSAFF

V: TRBV5-4
D: .
size: .
J: TRBJ2-3
DNA: TGTGCCAGCAGCTTGGATGCAGGGGCAGATACGCAGTATTTT
CDR3: CASSLDAGADTQYF

V: TRBV30
D: .
size: few
J: TRBJ1-1
DNA: TGTGCCTGGAGGACTCGACAGAGGGACACTGAAGCTTTCTTT
CDR3: CAWRTRQRDTEAFF

V: TRBV28
D: TRBD2
size: .
J: TRBJ2-7
DNA: TGTGCCAGCAGCCTGACTAGCTCCGAGCAGTACTTC
CDR3: CASSLTSSEQYF

V: TRBV14
D: TRBD1
size: .
J: TRBJ2-5
DNA: TGTGCCAGCAGCCTACCGGCAGATTGGACAGGGCAAGAGACCCAGTACTTC
CDR3: CASSLPADWTGQETQYF

V: TRBV7-9
D: .
size: .
J: TRBJ2-7
DNA: TGTGCCAGCAGCGGGCAAGGGACCTACGAGCAGTACTTC
CDR3: CASSGQGTYEQYF

V: TRBV7-6
D: TRBD1
size: .
J: TRBJ2-1
DNA: TGTGCCAGCAGCTTAGCGAGGGGGACAGGGGGGAGAAATGAGCAGTTCTTC
CDR3: CASSLARGTGGRNEQFF